These 16 T cell receptor beta chains originate from one sample sequenced in a study of blood T cell repertoires in COVID-19. TCRdb's table, derived via immunoSEQ multiplex PCR, lists solely in-frame clones and lacks some. There are 250,000 to 300,000 clones in the sample; 70% to 90% occur only once, and about 3% lies in the top ten. Sequencing used peripheral blood. The receptors come from a woman in her 30s with active or convalescent COVID-19.

The V and J genes are TRBV2 and TRBJ2-2; 12 nucleotides align to TRBD2. Trimming took 8 bases from V and 9 from J; bases not matched to a gene: 7. The CDR3 contains 14 residues. Germline CDR1 and CDR2: SNHLY and FYNNEI. The CDR3 nucleotides read TGTGCCAGCCACCCGGGACTAGCGGGCTGGGAGCTGTTTTTT. Its translation is CASHPGLAGWELFF.

The chain combines TRBV7-3 with TRBJ1-2; 9 bases line up with TRBD1. J gave up 5 bases and V 7 bases, and 14 bases lay outside the gene matches. Per the germline V gene, CDR1 is SGHTA and CDR2 is FQGTGA. The CDR3 covers 16 residues. Here the CDR3 reads CASNHSGTGSIYGYTF. CDR3 bases: TGTGCCAGCAACCACTCCGGGACAGGGAGTATATATGGCTACACCTTC.

The genes are TRBV4-3 and TRBJ1-1; possibly TRBD1 for D (5 bases). Germline V gene lookup returns CDR1 LGHNA and CDR2 YSLEER. Trimming left V 6 bases short and J 3 bases short, with 11 bases between. The CDR3 has 13 residues. The CDR3, as DNA: TGCGCCAGCAGTTTCGGGGGGGACACTGAAGCTTTCTTT. Translating gives CASSFGGDTEAFF.

The chain employs TRBV30 and TRBJ1-5; maybe TRBD1 (6 bases). Between the trimmed V and J ends, which lost 1 base and 4 bases, there was a span of 17 bases. CDR3 size: 16 residues. Looked up from germline, CDR1 is GTSNPN and CDR2 is SVGIG (reference sequence). CDR3 residues: CAWSGGQGKFNQPQHF. CDR3 in DNA: TGTGCCTGGAGTGGGGGGCAGGGAAAGTTTAATCAGCCCCAGCATTTT.

V and J are TRBV24-1 and TRBJ2-1; 9 nucleotides agree with TRBD2. This CDR3 is 20 amino acids long. J lost 8 bases, V lost 0 bases, and 19 bases had no gene match. From germline, CDR1 is KGHDR and CDR2 SFDVKD. The CDR3, as DNA: TGTGCCACCAGTGATTTGCAAGGTTCGGGCGGGGGGGCCCCCATGGATGAGCAGTTCTTC. Encoded protein: CATSDLQGSGGGAPMDEQFF.

V and J are TRBV9 and TRBJ1-6; D uncertain. Germline-derived CDR1 and CDR2 are SGDLS and YYNGEE. The CDR3 totals 16 residues. Trimming pared 4 bases from V and 4 bases from J, leaving 15 bases between. CDR3 protein: CASSPLMGSYNSPLHF. CDR3 coding DNA: TGTGCCAGCAGCCCCCTAATGGGCAGTTATAATTCACCCCTCCACTTT. Complete variable domain (other parts from reference TRBV9 and TRBJ1-6): DSGVTQTPKHLITATGQRVTLRCSPRSGDLSVYWYQQSLDQGLQFLIQYYNGEERAKGNILERFSAQQFPDLHSELNLSSLELGDSALYFCASSPLMGSYNSPLHFGNGTRLTVT.

The V gene is TRBV7-9, the J gene TRBJ2-7; 7 bases match TRBD1. J lost 2 bases, V lost 3 bases, and 4 bases had no gene match. CDR1 is SEHNR, CDR2 FQNEAQ, per germline (reference sequence). This CDR3 spans 14 amino acids. The CDR3 is CASSLGQKTYEQYF. As DNA, the CDR3 is TGTGCCAGCAGCTTGGGACAGAAAACCTACGAGCAGTACTTC.

V is TRBV7-9 and J is TRBJ2-7, with D possibly being TRBD1 (6 bases). V was cut by 3 bases and J by 2 bases, with 8 bases left in between. CDR1 SEHNR and CDR2 FQNEAQ come from the germline V gene (reference sequence). The CDR3 is made up of 13 amino acids. This CDR3 reads CASSFPGAYEQYF. The CDR3 bases are TGTGCCAGCAGCTTCCCAGGGGCCTACGAGCAGTACTTC.

The rearrangement joins TRBV3-1 (or the pseudogene TRBV3-2) to TRBJ2-7; possible D gene TRBD1, 6 bases. CDR1 LGHDT and CDR2 YNNKEL come from the germline V gene (reference sequence). The V gene lost 4 bases and the J gene lost 3 bases, with 7 bases spanning the gap. The CDR3 has 12 residues. CDR3 nucleotides: TGTGCCAGCAGCCGGGACATCTACGAGCAGTACTTC. Encoded protein: CASSRDIYEQYF.

The chain couples TRBV10-3 to TRBJ2-7, with TRBD2 as a possible D gene (5 bases). The CDR3 contains 14 residues. CDR1 is ENHRY, CDR2 SYGVKD, per germline. Deletions cut 5 bases from V and 2 bases from J, with 13 bases between. CDR3 sequence reads: CAISQIGDTYEQYF. CDR3 coding DNA: TGTGCCATCAGTCAGATCGGGGATACCTACGAGCAGTACTTC.

As concerns this clone: This sample includes further DNA sequences coding for the same CDR3. This chain links TRBV7-9 with TRBJ2-7; TRBD1 matches at 8 bases. This CDR3 comprises 15 residues. Germline V gene lookup returns CDR1 SEHNR and CDR2 FQNEAQ (reference sequence). Trimming at V came to 1 base and at J to 2 bases, leaving 4 bases not matched to a gene. CDR3 nucleotide sequence: TGTGCCAGCAGCTTAGTAGACAGGGGAACCTACGAGCAGTACTTC. It encodes CASSLVDRGTYEQYF.

The chain joins TRBV19 to TRBJ2-1, with 13 bases identical to TRBD2. There are 16 residues in the CDR3. The V and J ends lost 2 bases and 4 bases, in that order; junction bases with no gene match: 2. Germline V gene lookup returns CDR1 LNHDA and CDR2 SQIVND (reference sequence). The CDR3 spells CASSITSGGVYNEQFF. The CDR3 DNA sequence: TGTGCCAGTAGTATAACTAGCGGGGGGGTATACAATGAGCAGTTCTTC.

The chain is built from TRBV5-1 and TRBJ1-1; D uncertain. The CDR3 loop spans 13 amino acids. The germline gives CDR1 SGHRS, CDR2 YFSETQ. V lost 4 bases and J lost 5, with 12 bases in between. The CDR3, as DNA: TGCGCCAGCAGCCCCCTTCTTAGTACTGAAGCTTTCTTT. It codes for CASSPLLSTEAFF.

The chain employs TRBV7-9 and TRBJ2-3; 8 positions agree with TRBD1. Germline CDR1 is SEHNR and CDR2 is FQNEAQ (reference sequence). This CDR3 has 14 residues. Germline trimming cut 6 bases from V and 5 bases from J; bases unmatched to any gene: 7. In DNA, the CDR3 is TGTGCCAGCAGTCCGACAGGGGCCGGAGATACGCAGTATTTT. Its protein product is CASSPTGAGDTQYF.

This clone was picked up one time. The chain joins TRBV10-3 to TRBJ1-2; D call uncertain. This CDR3 comprises 12 residues. Trimming stripped 3 bases from V and 12 bases from J, with 14 bases between. Germline CDR1 is ENHRY and CDR2 is SYGVKD. The CDR3 coding sequence is TGTGCCATCAGTGACCCAATGGGAGGGAACACCTTC. Amino acids: CAISDPMGGNTF.

This chain links TRBV7-9 with TRBJ2-1, with TRBD1 as a possible D gene (6 bases). V lost 6 bases, J lost 5 bases, and 11 bases lay in between. The V gene's germline CDR1 is SEHNR and CDR2 FQNEAQ (reference sequence). The CDR3 is made up of 13 amino acids. The chain's CDR3 is CASSRDTHNEQFF. The CDR3 region has the DNA TGTGCCAGCAGTAGGGACACCCACAATGAGCAGTTCTTC.